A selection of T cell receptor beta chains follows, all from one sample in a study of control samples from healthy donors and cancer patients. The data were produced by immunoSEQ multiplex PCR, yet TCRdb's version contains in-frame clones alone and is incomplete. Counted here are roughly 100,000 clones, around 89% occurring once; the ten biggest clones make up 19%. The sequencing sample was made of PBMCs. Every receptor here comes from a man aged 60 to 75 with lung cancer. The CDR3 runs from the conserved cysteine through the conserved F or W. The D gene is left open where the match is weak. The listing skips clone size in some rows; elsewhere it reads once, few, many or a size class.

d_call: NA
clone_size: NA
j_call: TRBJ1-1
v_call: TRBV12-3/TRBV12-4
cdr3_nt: TGTGCCAGCAGTTCCTCCCGAAACACTGAAGCTTTCTTT
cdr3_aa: CASSSSRNTEAFF

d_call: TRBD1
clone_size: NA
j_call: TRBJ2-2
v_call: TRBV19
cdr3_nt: TGTGCCAGTAGTATGGGGACAGCGAACACCGGGGAGCTGTTTTTT
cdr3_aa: CASSMGTANTGELFF

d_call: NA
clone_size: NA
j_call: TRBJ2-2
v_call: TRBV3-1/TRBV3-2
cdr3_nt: TGTGCCAGCAGCCAAGATCTAGCGAACACCGGGGAGCTGTTTTTT
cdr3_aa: CASSQDLANTGELFF

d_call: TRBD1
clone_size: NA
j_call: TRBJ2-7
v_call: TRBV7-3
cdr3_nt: TGTGCCAGCAGCTCCTACAGGGGGCCCACCTACGAGCAGTACTTC
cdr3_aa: CASSSYRGPTYEQYF

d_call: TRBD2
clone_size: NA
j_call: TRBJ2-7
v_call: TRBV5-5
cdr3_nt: TGTGCCAGCAGCTTGGGGGGGGGTCCTCGGGAGCAGTACTTC
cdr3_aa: CASSLGGGPREQYF

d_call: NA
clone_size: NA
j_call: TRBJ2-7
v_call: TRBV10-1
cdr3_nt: TGCGCCAGCAGCGATCGACCAGGCGGGGACGAGCAGTACTTC
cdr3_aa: CASSDRPGGDEQYF

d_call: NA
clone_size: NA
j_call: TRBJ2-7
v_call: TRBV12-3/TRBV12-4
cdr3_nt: TGTGCCAGCAGCCGCAGGGGAATCGAGCAGTACTTC
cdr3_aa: CASSRRGIEQYF

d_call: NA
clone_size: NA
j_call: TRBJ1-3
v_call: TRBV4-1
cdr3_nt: TGCGCCAGCAGCCAAGCCCGGTCGGGAAACACCATATATTTT
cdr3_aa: CASSQARSGNTIYF

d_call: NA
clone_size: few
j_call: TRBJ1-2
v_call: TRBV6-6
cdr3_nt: TGTGCCAGCAGTCATCCAAGTGCGGATGGCTACACCTTC
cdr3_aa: CASSHPSADGYTF

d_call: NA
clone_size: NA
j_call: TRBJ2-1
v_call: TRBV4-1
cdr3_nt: TGCGCCAGCAGCCAAGAGAAGACAGTAAGCATCGAGCAGTTCTTC
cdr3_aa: CASSQEKTVSIEQFF

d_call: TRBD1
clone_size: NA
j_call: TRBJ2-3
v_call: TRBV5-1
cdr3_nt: TGCGCCAGCAGCCGAAGACAGGGTGACTTGGCAGATACGCAGTATTTT
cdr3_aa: CASSRRQGDLADTQYF

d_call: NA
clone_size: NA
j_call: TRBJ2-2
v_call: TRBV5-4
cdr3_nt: TGTGCCAGCAGCTTAGCAGGGGCCTTCGGGGAGCTGTTTTTT
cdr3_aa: CASSLAGAFGELFF

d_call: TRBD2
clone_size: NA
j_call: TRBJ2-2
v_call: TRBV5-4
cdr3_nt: TGTGCCAGCAGCAAGGGACTAGCGGGCCGGGCACCCGGGGAGCTGTTTTTT
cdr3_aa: CASSKGLAGRAPGELFF

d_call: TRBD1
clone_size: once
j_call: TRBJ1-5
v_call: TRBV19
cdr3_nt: TGTGCCAGTAGTATATCCTCCGGGACAGGGATCAATCAGCCCCAGCATTTT
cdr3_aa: CASSISSGTGINQPQHF

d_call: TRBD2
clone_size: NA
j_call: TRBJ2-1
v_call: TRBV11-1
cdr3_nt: TGTGCCAGCAGCTTAGCTAGCGGGGCTTACTACAATGAGCAGTTCTTC
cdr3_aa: CASSLASGAYYNEQFF

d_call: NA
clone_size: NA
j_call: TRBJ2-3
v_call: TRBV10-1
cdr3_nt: TGCGCCAGCAGTGAAACTCGACGGGAGAACACAGATACGCAGTATTTT
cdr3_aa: CASSETRRENTDTQYF

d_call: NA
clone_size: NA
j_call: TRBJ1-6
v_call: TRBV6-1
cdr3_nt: TGTGCCAGCAGTGATACAGGCGGATCACCCCTCCACTTT
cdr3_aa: CASSDTGGSPLHF

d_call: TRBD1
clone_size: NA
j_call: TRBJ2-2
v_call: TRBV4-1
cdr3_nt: TGCGCCAGCAGCCAACGCTCCGGGACAGGATACACCGGGGAGCTGTTTTTT
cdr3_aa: CASSQRSGTGYTGELFF

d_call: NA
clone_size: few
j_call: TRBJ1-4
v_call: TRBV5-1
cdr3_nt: TGCGCCAGCAGCTTGGTGGCAGGAACTGCAACTAATGAAAAACTGTTTTTT
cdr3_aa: CASSLVAGTATNEKLFF

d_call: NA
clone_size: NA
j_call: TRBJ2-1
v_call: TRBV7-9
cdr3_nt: TGTGCCAGCAGCACCCCCAAGGACGGGCGGGGGCCCAGCTCCTACAATGAGCAGTTCTTC
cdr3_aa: CASSTPKDGRGPSSYNEQFF

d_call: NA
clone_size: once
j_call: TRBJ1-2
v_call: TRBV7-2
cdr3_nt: TGTGCCAGCAGCTTAGTGGGAACAGGGCTCTTAAACTATGGCTACACCTTC
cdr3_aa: CASSLVGTGLLNYGYTF

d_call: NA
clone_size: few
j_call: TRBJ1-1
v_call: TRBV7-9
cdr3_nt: TGTGCCAGCAGCTTAGGACAGTCAATATCGTTGGTTTTCTTT
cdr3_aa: CASSLGQSISLVFF

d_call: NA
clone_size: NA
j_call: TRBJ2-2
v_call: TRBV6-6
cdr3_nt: TGTGCCAGCAGGGCCTCGGGGATTGGCACCGGGGAGCTGTTTTTT
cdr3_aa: CASRASGIGTGELFF

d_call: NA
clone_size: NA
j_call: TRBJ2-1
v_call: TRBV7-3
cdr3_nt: TGTGCCAGCAGCTCCCTATGGAATGAGCAGTTCTTC
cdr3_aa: CASSSLWNEQFF

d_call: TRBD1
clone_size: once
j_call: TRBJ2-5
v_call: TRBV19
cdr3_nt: TGTGCCAGTAGTACCTGGACAGGGGTAGCAGAGACCCAGTACTTC
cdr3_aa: CASSTWTGVAETQYF

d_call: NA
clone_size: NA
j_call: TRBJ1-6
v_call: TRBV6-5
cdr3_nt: TGTGCCAGCAGGGGGACGCTTAATTCACCCCTCCACTTT
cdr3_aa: CASRGTLNSPLHF

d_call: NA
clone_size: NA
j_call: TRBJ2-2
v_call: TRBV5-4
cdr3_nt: TGTGCCAGCAGCTTGGCCCGGACACAAAACGGGGAGCTGTTTTTT
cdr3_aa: CASSLARTQNGELFF

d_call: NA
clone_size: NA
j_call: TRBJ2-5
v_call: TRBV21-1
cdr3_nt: TGTGCCAGCAGCCGCGGACAGGGAGACACCGAGACCCAGTACTTC
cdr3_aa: CASSRGQGDTETQYF

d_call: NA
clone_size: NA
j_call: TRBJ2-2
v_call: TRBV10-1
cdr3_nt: TGCGCCAGCAGTGGGGGGACCGGGACGGTGAACACCGGGGAGCTGTTTTTT
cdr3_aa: CASSGGTGTVNTGELFF

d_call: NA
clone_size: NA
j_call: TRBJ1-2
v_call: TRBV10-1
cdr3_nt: TGCGCCAGCAGTGGTACGGCTAACTATGGCTACACCTTC
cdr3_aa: CASSGTANYGYTF

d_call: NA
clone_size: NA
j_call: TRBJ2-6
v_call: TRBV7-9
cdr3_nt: TGTGCCAGCAGCTTTCAAAGCTCTGGGGCCAACGTCCTGACTTTC
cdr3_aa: CASSFQSSGANVLTF

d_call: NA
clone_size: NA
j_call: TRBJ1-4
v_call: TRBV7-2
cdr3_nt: TGTGCCAGCAGCTCCCAGAAGTCAGAAAAACTGTTTTTT
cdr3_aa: CASSSQKSEKLFF

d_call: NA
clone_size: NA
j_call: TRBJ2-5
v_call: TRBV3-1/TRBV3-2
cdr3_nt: TGTGCCAGCAGCGAATTAGAGAAGGGGTACCAAGAGACCCAGTACTTC
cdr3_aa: CASSELEKGYQETQYF

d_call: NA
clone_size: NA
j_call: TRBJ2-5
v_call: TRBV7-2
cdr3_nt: TGTGCCAGCAGTTATCAAGAGACCCAGTACTTC
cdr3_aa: CASSYQETQYF

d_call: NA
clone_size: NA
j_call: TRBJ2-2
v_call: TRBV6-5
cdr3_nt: TGTGCCAGCAGTTACTCACCGGGTAACGGGGAGCTGTTTTTT
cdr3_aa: CASSYSPGNGELFF

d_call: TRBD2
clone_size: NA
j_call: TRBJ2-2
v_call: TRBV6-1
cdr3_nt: TGTGCCAGCAGTGAACGGGGGGGAACCGGGGAGCTGTTTTTT
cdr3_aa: CASSERGGTGELFF

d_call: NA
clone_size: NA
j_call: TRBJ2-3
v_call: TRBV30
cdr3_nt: TGTGCCTGGAGCGGGACCACTAGCACAGATACGCAGTATTTT
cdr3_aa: CAWSGTTSTDTQYF

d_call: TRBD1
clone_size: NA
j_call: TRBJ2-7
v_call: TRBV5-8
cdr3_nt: TGTGCCAGCAGCTTGGGGACAGGATTATACGAGCAGTACTTC
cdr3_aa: CASSLGTGLYEQYF

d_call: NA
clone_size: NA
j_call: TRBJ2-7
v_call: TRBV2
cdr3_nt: TGTGCCAGCAGTGAACAGGGACAAGACTACGAGCAGTACTTC
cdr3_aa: CASSEQGQDYEQYF

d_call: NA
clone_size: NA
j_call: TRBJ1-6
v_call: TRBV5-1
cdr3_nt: TGCGCCAGCAGCTTGGAAGGACAGCGACCCCTCCACTTT
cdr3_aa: CASSLEGQRPLHF

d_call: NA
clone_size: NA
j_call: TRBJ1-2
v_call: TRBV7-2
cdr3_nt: TGTGCCAGCAGCTTAGATTCGTTGGGATCCTATGGCTACACCTTC
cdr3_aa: CASSLDSLGSYGYTF

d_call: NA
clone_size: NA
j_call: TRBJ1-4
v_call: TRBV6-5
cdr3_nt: TGTGCCAGCAGTTCCTCGGGTCCGTCTAATGAAAAACTGTTTTTT
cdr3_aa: CASSSSGPSNEKLFF

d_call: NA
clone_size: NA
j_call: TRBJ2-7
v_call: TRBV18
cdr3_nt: TGTGCCAGCTCGGAGACAGCGTACGAGCAGTACTTC
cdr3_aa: CASSETAYEQYF

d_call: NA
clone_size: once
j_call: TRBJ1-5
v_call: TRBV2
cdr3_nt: TGTGCCAGCGGGACCCGAAGGGGAGGGTCCAGCAATCAGCCCCAGCATTTT
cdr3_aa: CASGTRRGGSSNQPQHF

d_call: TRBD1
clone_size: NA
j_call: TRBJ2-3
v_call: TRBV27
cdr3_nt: TGTGCCAGCAGTTTCTCGGGACAGGCGCAAGATACGCAGTATTTT
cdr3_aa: CASSFSGQAQDTQYF

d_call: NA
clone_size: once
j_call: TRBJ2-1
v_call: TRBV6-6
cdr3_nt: TGTGCCAGCAGTTACTCTGGAACAATCTACAATGAGCAGTTCTTC
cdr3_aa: CASSYSGTIYNEQFF

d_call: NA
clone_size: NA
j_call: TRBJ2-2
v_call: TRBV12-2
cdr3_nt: TGTGCAAGTCGCTTGGAAAAGGGGTTCAACACCGGGGAGCTGTTTTTT
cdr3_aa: CASRLEKGFNTGELFF

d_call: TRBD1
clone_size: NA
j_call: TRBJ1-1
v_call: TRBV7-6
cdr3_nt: TGTGCCAGCAGTCCCTCCCGGACAGGGGCTACTGAAGCTTTCTTT
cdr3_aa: CASSPSRTGATEAFF

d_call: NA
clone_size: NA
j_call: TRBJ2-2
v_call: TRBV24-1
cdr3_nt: TGTGCCACCAGTGATTTTGGGGGCTCGAACACCGGGGAGCTGTTTTTT
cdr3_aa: CATSDFGGSNTGELFF

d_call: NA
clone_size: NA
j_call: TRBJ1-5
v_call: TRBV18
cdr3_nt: TGTGCCAGCTCAACCGGGTCCGGGGATCAGCCCCAGCATTTT
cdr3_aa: CASSTGSGDQPQHF

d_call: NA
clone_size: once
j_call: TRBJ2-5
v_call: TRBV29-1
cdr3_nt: TGCAGCGTTCTGACAGCTAACATTTTGACCCAGTACTTC
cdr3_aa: CSVLTANILTQYF

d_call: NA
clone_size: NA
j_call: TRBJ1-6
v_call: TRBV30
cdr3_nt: TGTGCCTGGTCCCCCAGTCGGGGGCTTAATTCACCCCTCCACTTT
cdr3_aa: CAWSPSRGLNSPLHF

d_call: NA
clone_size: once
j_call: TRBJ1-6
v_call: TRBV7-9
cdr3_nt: TGTGCCAGCAGCTTAGGCCAGGATAATTCACCCCTCCACTTT
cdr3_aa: CASSLGQDNSPLHF